This T cell receptor (beta chain) is drawn from a study of T cell repertoires in cytomegalovirus infection. At the level of the study: Epitope selection comprised recently identified HLA-C-restricted CMV epitopes and well-studied HLA-B-restricted CMV epitopes.

One entry per CDR3 protein results from TCRdb running MiXCR on the reads. The sample gives about 350,000 distinct CDR3 sequences, approximately 35% of which show up once; less than 15% is in the top ten. This clonotype was counted only a few times. The antigen is not known. The V end lost 3 bases, the J end lost 0 bases, and 15 bases lay between the germline ends. The CDR3 totals 16 residues. Here the sequenced sample was cultured PBMCs, taken from culture after CMV antigen stimulation. The gene calls are TRBV23-1 and TRBJ2-7; D possibly corresponds to TRBD1 (6 bases). TRBV23-1 is flagged as an ORF with uncertain function. The source of this sequence is a human donor in good health (CMV status not recorded). Some clones in this sample may be carry-over from other donors' samples. DNA for the CDR3: TGCGCCAGCAGTCACGGGGACACTCGATGCTCCTACGAGCAGTACTTC. Amino acid sequence: CASSHGDTRCSYEQYF.